These 24 T cell receptor beta chains were sequenced from one sample in a study of T cells in Graves' hyperthyroidism and ophthalmopathy. From RNA transcripts, TCR beta CDR3 regions were amplified. A first-round RT-PCR of the TCR CDR3 used the HTBI primer set. TCRdb used MiXCR to reprocess the multiplex PCR reads, holding one entry per CDR3 protein. This table has more than 450,000 distinct CDR3 sequences, less than 15% appearing once. Material: blood. These receptors were obtained from a woman between 40 and 50 years old with Graves' hyperthyroidism.

On this clonotype: At one of its ends the junction is not consistent with the germline gene, which may arise from a read error. The V call is TRBV29-1, the J call TRBJ2-7, with D possibly being TRBD2 (5 bases). Germline V gene sequence: CDR1 SQVTM, CDR2 ANQGSEA. This CDR3 spans 11 amino acids. Here the CDR3 DNA reads TGCAGCGTTAAAGAGGGAGACGAGCAGTACTTC. Its translation: CSVKEGDEQYF.

This clonotype appeared a few times. The rearrangement links TRBV12-5 to TRBJ2-2; 7 bases align to TRBD2. The CDR3 has 15 amino acids. V was clipped by 3 bases and J by 4 bases; unmatched bases: 5. The V gene's germline CDR1 is LGHNT and CDR2 FRNRAP. CDR3 loop: CASGFAGALTGELFF. Here the CDR3 DNA reads TGTGCTAGTGGTTTTGCGGGAGCTCTCACCGGGGAGCTGTTTTTT. The whole variable domain, remainder taken from reference TRBV12-5 and TRBJ2-2, is DARVTQTPRHKVTEMGQEVTMRCQPILGHNTVFWYRQTMMQGLELLAYFRNRAPLDDSGMPKDRFSAEMPDATLATLKIQPSEPRDSAVYFCASGFAGALTGELFFGEGSRLTVL.

This clonotype was seen repeatedly, ten times or more. The rearrangement joins TRBV28 to TRBJ1-2, with D possibly matching TRBD1 (5 bases). CDR1 is MDHEN and CDR2 is SYDVKM in the germline V gene. The CDR3 has 14 residues. Trimming shortened V by 6 bases and J by 2 bases, and 13 bases separated the two germline ends. The CDR3 DNA reads TGTGCCAGCAGCCCCTCCGGGGGGAACTATGGCTACACCTTC. This encodes CASSPSGGNYGYTF.

There are many counts of this clonotype. This chain connects TRBV7-9 to TRBJ1-1; TRBD1 might be the D (5 bases). CDR3 size: 15 residues. Trimming took 1 base from V and 0 from J, leaving 9 bases between them. Germline-derived CDR1 and CDR2 are SEHNR and FQNEAQ (reference sequence). Here the CDR3 reads CASSLDQGVNTEAFF. DNA for the CDR3: TGTGCCAGCAGCTTAGACCAGGGAGTGAACACTGAAGCTTTCTTT.

The V call is TRBV11-2, the J call TRBJ1-2, with D perhaps matching TRBD1 (6 bases). Looked up from germline, CDR1 is SGHAT and CDR2 is FQNNGV. This CDR3 is built from 15 residues. The ends were cut back, 5 bases at V and 0 bases at J, with 13 bases in the middle. The DNA of the CDR3 is TGTGCCAGCAGCATCGGCCAGGGGACTAACTATGGCTACACCTTC. This sequence encodes CASSIGQGTNYGYTF.

Many counts were recorded for this clonotype. The V call is TRBV5-1, the J call TRBJ2-1, with D tentatively TRBD2 (6 bases). The CDR3 has 14 residues. Trimming shortened V by 8 bases and J by 6 bases, and 18 bases separated the two germline ends. Germline V gene sequence: CDR1 SGHRS, CDR2 YFSETQ. Written as DNA, the CDR3 is TGCGCCAGGAACACTGACGGGAGATCCAATGAGCAGTTCTTC. It codes for CARNTDGRSNEQFF.

In this sample, this clonotype turned up many times. The chain couples TRBV5-1 to TRBJ2-6, with D perhaps matching TRBD2 (6 bases). The V end lost 6 bases, the J end lost 0 bases, and 10 bases lay between the germline ends. The CDR3 has 15 residues. Germline V lookup: CDR1 SGHRS, CDR2 YFSETQ. CDR3: CASTTGDSGANVLTF. The CDR3 region has the DNA TGCGCCAGCACGACGGGGGACTCTGGGGCCAACGTCCTGACTTTC.

This clonotype was counted many times. This chain links TRBV28 with TRBJ1-6; the D is unclear. V shed 3 bases and J shed 6 bases, with 9 bases lying between them. Germline V lookup: CDR1 MDHEN, CDR2 SYDVKM. This CDR3 has 14 residues. The CDR3 here is CASSLVRFNSPLHF. DNA of the CDR3: TGTGCCAGCAGTTTGGTTAGGTTTAATTCACCCCTCCACTTT. Based on the CDR3 plus reference TRBV28 and TRBJ1-6, the full variable domain is DVKVTQSSRYLVKRTGEKVFLECVQDMDHENMFWYRQDPGLGLRLIYFSYDVKMKEKGDIPEGYSVSREKKERFSLILESASTNQTSMYLCASSLVRFNSPLHFGNGTRLTVT.

This clonotype was seen a few times. V gene TRBV20-1 combines with J gene TRBJ2-7; 11 positions agree with TRBD1. The CDR3 loop spans 15 amino acids. Germline assignment: CDR1 DFQATT and CDR2 SNEGSKA (reference sequence). V shed 6 bases and J 3 bases; nucleotides not matched to a gene: 10. CDR3 protein: CSARTGGGSYYEQYF. In DNA form, the CDR3 reads TGCAGTGCAAGGACAGGGGGCGGTTCGTACTACGAGCAGTACTTC.

A few counts support this clonotype. The V call is TRBV18, the J call TRBJ2-6; no clear D. In germline, CDR1 is KGHSH, CDR2 LQKENI. Trimming cost V 3 bases and J 2 bases, with 5 bases left between them. The CDR3 has 14 residues. The CDR3: CASSPPAGANVLTF. For the CDR3, the DNA is TGTGCCAGCTCACCGCCCGCTGGGGCCAACGTCCTGACTTTC.

This clonotype came up many times. This chain joins TRBV5-1 and TRBJ2-1; 9 nucleotides agree with TRBD2. With 0 bases clipped from V and 0 bases from J, the junction kept 4 bases outside the gene matches. Per the germline V gene, CDR1 is SGHRS and CDR2 is YFSETQ. The CDR3 consists of 17 residues. CDR3 in DNA: TGCGCCAGCAGCTTGGCCGGTAGCGGGAGCTCCTACAATGAGCAGTTCTTC. Its protein is CASSLAGSGSSYNEQFF.

The V and J genes are TRBV20-1 and TRBJ2-7, with 7 bases lining up with TRBD1. This CDR3 has 12 amino acids. Germline V gene data show CDR1 as DFQATT and CDR2 as SNEGSKA (reference sequence). Trimming cost V 3 bases and J 4 bases; bases outside gene matches: 3. CDR3 nucleotides: TGCAGTGCTAGTCCCAGGGGGTACGAGCAGTACTTC. Its protein product is CSASPRGYEQYF.

V is TRBV5-1 and J is TRBJ1-4; TRBD1 is a possible D gene (6 bases). The V and J ends lost 1 base and 3 bases respectively, with 10 bases between them. Germline lookup yields CDR1 SGHRS and CDR2 YFSETQ. The CDR3 has 15 amino acids. CDR3 nucleotides: TGCGCCAGCAGCTTGAGAGGGGGGGCTAATGAAAAACTGTTTTTT. It encodes CASSLRGGANEKLFF. Full variable domain (missing parts from reference TRBV5-1 and TRBJ1-4): KAGVTQTPRYLIKTRGQQVTLSCSPISGHRSVSWYQQTPGQGLQFLFEYFSETQRNKGNFPGRFSGRQFSNSRSEMNVSTLELGDSALYLCASSLRGGANEKLFFGSGTQLSVL.

This clonotype was picked up many times. This rearrangement joins TRBV11-2 to TRBJ2-5; TRBD2 might be the D (6 bases). Germline V CDR1 and CDR2: SGHAT, FQNNGV. The V gene lost 4 bases and the J gene lost 13 bases, with 19 bases spanning the gap. CDR3 length: 13 residues. CDR3 bases: TGTGCCAGCAGCTCTCCCGGAGGCCAGGGAGGGTACTTC. It specifies CASSSPGGQGGYF.

The chain carries TRBV4-1 and TRBJ2-7, with TRBD1 as a possible D gene (8 bases). The germline CDR1 and CDR2 sequences are MGHRA and YSYEKL. V shed 2 bases and J shed 3 bases, with 17 bases lying between them. The CDR3 extends over 16 amino acids. The DNA of the CDR3 is TGCGCCAGCAGCCAACTAAACAGGGGGGAGGGCTACGAGCAGTACTTC. Protein: CASSQLNRGEGYEQYF.

This clonotype was counted a few times. The rearrangement uses TRBV29-1 and TRBJ2-3; possibly TRBD1 or TRBD2 for D (5 bases each). V lost 7 bases and J 7 bases, leaving 21 bases between the germline ends. The CDR3 is made up of 14 amino acids. Germline V gene data show CDR1 as SQVTM and CDR2 as ANQGSEA. CDR3 residues: CSARGDGLRNTQYF. In DNA form, the CDR3 reads TGCAGCGCTCGTGGGGACGGGCTGCGGAATACGCAGTATTTT.

In its sample, this clonotype was seen many times. This chain links TRBV5-1 with TRBJ2-7, with 14 bases matching TRBD2. The CDR3 has 14 amino acids. The J segment lost 6 bases and the V segment lost 4 bases, leaving 3 bases of the junction unmatched. CDR1 SGHRS and CDR2 YFSETQ come from the germline V gene. CDR3 region: CASSPGLAGAEQYF. CDR3 DNA: TGCGCCAGCAGCCCGGGACTAGCGGGAGCCGAGCAGTACTTC.

This clonotype occurred many times. The chain carries TRBV19 and TRBJ2-7; D call uncertain. Germline V gene sequence: CDR1 LNHDA, CDR2 SQIVND (reference sequence). This CDR3 region has 14 residues. Trimming stripped 9 bases from V and 2 bases from J, with 17 bases between. The CDR3 region has the DNA TGTGCCAGCCGATGGTCAGAAGAACCCTACGAGCAGTACTTC. Amino acid sequence: CASRWSEEPYEQYF.

This clonotype has at least ten counts. This rearrangement joins TRBV28 to TRBJ1-6; 9 nucleotides match TRBD1. V was clipped by 3 bases and J by 9 bases; unmatched bases: 3. CDR1 and CDR2 (germline): MDHEN, SYDVKM. There are 14 residues in the CDR3. For the CDR3, the DNA is TGTGCCAGCAGTTTTTCGACAGGGGGTTCACCCCTCCACTTT. Its translation is CASSFSTGGSPLHF.

Many counts were recorded for this clonotype. The chain uses TRBV20-1 and TRBJ2-7; TRBD2 matches 7 bases. The CDR3 length is 16 residues. CDR1 and CDR2 (germline): DFQATT, SNEGSKA (reference sequence). Unmatched junction bases numbered 16, after V lost 6 bases and J lost 2 bases. The CDR3 region is CSATKRDPLNAYEQYF. CDR3 sequence (DNA): TGCAGTGCGACTAAGCGGGATCCTTTAAACGCCTACGAGCAGTACTTC.

V usage is TRBV3-1 and J usage is TRBJ2-7; 10 bases agree with TRBD2. V was pared by 0 bases and J by 5 bases, with 4 bases of the junction left unmatched. Per germline, CDR1 LGHDT and CDR2 YNNKEL (reference sequence). The CDR3 consists of 15 residues. The CDR3 bases are TGTGCCAGCAGCCAAGATAGCGGGAGGAGCAACGAGCAGTACTTC. Translated, it gives CASSQDSGRSNEQYF.

This clonotype was observed many times. The chain has TRBV30 and TRBJ2-5, with 10 bases aligning to TRBD2. Germline V gene data show CDR1 as GTSNPN and CDR2 as SVGIG (reference sequence). This CDR3 comprises 14 residues. Trimming removed 4 bases from V and 7 bases from J; junction bases left unmatched: 9. This chain's CDR3 is CAWMASGRRGTQYF. CDR3 in DNA: TGTGCCTGGATGGCTAGCGGGAGAAGAGGGACCCAGTACTTC.

The chain employs TRBV30 and TRBJ1-1; no definite D call. The CDR3 has 11 residues. The V end was cut by 4 bases, the J end by 10 bases, with 13 bases between. Germline V gene sequence: CDR1 GTSNPN, CDR2 SVGIG (reference sequence). The CDR3 nucleotides read TGTGCCTGGAATAGAGATTGGGGAGCTTTCTTT. This gives the protein CAWNRDWGAFF.

This clonotype occurred a few times. This chain joins TRBV18 and TRBJ2-1; TRBD1 aligns across 7 bases. The germline CDR1 and CDR2 sequences are KGHSH and LQKENI. The CDR3 length is 16 residues. The V gene end was trimmed by 2 bases and the J gene end by 5 bases; junction bases not matched to a gene: 9. The CDR3 nucleotides read TGTGCCAGCTCACCAAGAACAGGGGTTCTTAACAATGAGCAGTTCTTC. Translation gives CASSPRTGVLNNEQFF.